The next 8 T cell receptor beta chains were all read from a single sample in a study of tumor T cells in aggressive B-cell lymphoma. Measured with immunoSEQ multiplex PCR; TCRdb has only the in-frame clones, and not every one. The sample carries about 11,000 clones, 75% to 90% recorded once. The sample consisted of tumor tissue. These receptors originate from an adult with diffuse large B cell lymphoma.

This chain's CDR3 is CASSSAGGTTGELFF. The CDR3 bases are TGTGCCAGCAGTTCAGCGGGAGGAACCACCGGGGAGCTGTTTTTT. This sequence joins TRBV28 and TRBJ2-2, with 9 bases aligning to TRBD2. There are 15 residues in the CDR3. The germline V gene encodes CDR1 MDHEN and CDR2 SYDVKM. With 4 bases clipped from V and 4 bases from J, the junction kept 4 bases outside the gene matches.

V is TRBV7-9 and J is TRBJ1-3; TRBD1 is a possible D gene (5 bases). CDR1 is SEHNR, CDR2 FQNEAQ, per germline (reference sequence). This CDR3 contains 16 residues. Trimming left V 6 bases short and J 0 bases short, with 15 bases between. The CDR3 spells CASSPGRSYSGNTIYF. As DNA, the CDR3 is TGTGCCAGCAGTCCAGGGCGCAGTTACTCTGGAAACACCATATATTTT.

This clone came up once. The rearrangement links TRBV10-2 to TRBJ1-5; the match to TRBD1 covers 7 bases. The CDR3 extends over 14 amino acids. Trimming cost V 6 bases and J 7 bases; bases outside gene matches: 9. Germline V gene lookup returns CDR1 WSHSY and CDR2 SAAADI. CDR3 loop: CASSTQGQGQPQHF. CDR3 sequence (DNA): TGCGCCAGCAGCACACAGGGGCAGGGACAGCCCCAGCATTTT.

The chain recombines TRBV6-1 with TRBJ2-2, with TRBD1 as a possible D gene (6 bases). Per germline, CDR1 MNHNS and CDR2 SASEGT. This CDR3 has 14 residues. Trimming shortened V by 6 bases and J by 3 bases, and 11 bases separated the two germline ends. The CDR3 DNA follows: TGTGCCAGCAGCGTGACAGGTTACACCGGGGAGCTGTTTTTT. Translation: CASSVTGYTGELFF.

The chain carries TRBV6-5 and TRBJ1-1, with 7 bases fitting TRBD1. CDR3 length: 15 amino acids. The germline CDR1 and CDR2 sequences are MNHEY and SVGAGI. V was clipped by 5 bases and J by 4 bases; unmatched bases: 10. This chain's CDR3 is CASSRDRWVSTEAFF. CDR3 nucleotide sequence: TGTGCCAGCAGTCGGGACAGATGGGTGAGCACTGAAGCTTTCTTT.

V is TRBV28 and J is TRBJ1-1; maybe TRBD1 (6 bases). The ends were cut back, 5 bases at V and 7 bases at J, with 17 bases in the middle. CDR1 is MDHEN and CDR2 is SYDVKM in the germline V gene. The CDR3 spans 14 residues. The CDR3 here is CASSPWGGAGEAFF. DNA for the CDR3: TGTGCCAGCAGTCCCTGGGGGGGGGCTGGTGAAGCTTTCTTT. Together with reference TRBV28 and TRBJ1-1, the CDR3 gives the full variable domain: DVKVTQSSRYLVKRTGEKVFLECVQDMDHENMFWYRQDPGLGLRLIYFSYDVKMKEKGDIPEGYSVSREKKERFSLILESASTNQTSMYLCASSPWGGAGEAFFGQGTRLTVV.

V and J are TRBV28 and TRBJ1-5, with D possibly TRBD1 on 6 matching bases. CDR3 length equals 16 residues. The V end was cut by 7 bases, the J end by 6 bases, with 22 bases between. Germline V gives CDR1 MDHEN, CDR2 SYDVKM. CDR3 coding DNA: TGTGCCAGCACCCCATGGGGGCAGGGTATGAGTCAGCCCCAGCATTTT. It translates to CASTPWGQGMSQPQHF. Full variable domain (outside the CDR3, taken from reference TRBV28 and TRBJ1-5): DVKVTQSSRYLVKRTGEKVFLECVQDMDHENMFWYRQDPGLGLRLIYFSYDVKMKEKGDIPEGYSVSREKKERFSLILESASTNQTSMYLCASTPWGQGMSQPQHFGDGTRLSIL.

The chain uses TRBV7-8 and TRBJ1-2; D gene ambiguous. V shed 2 bases and J shed 7 bases, with 14 bases lying between them. The CDR3 consists of 14 residues. Germline loops: CDR1 SGHVS, CDR2 FQNEAQ. The CDR3 is CASSLRREGLGYTF. DNA of the CDR3: TGTGCCAGCAGCTTAAGGCGGGAGGGTCTTGGCTACACCTTC.